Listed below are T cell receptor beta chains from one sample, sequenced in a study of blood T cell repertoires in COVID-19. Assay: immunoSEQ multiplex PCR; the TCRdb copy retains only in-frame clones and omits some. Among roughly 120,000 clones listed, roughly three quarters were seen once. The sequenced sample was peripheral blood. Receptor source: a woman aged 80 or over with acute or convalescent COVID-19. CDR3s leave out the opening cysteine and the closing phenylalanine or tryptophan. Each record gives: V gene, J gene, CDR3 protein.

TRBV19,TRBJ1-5,ASSRAGDVNQPQH
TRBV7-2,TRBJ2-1,ASSLEDRFYNEQF
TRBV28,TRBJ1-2,ASSLTGGPYGYT
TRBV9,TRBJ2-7,ASSVGHGNYEQY
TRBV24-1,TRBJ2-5,ATSDSKGGETQY
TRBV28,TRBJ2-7,ASGLNGLAGVSGYYEQY
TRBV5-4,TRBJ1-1,ASNREGGTNTEAF
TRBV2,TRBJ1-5,ASSPQGVNQPQH
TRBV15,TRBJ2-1,ATSRGPGTGPLTFNEQF
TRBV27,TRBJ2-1,ASRLAGGRDEQF
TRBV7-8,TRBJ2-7,ASSPETDSYEQY
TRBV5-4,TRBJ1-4,ASSLGVQGGEKLF
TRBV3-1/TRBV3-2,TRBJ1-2,ASSQGRGRYGYT
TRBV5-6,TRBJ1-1,ASRVSGGSVYTEAF
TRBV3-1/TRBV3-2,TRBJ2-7,ASSQDATGREQY
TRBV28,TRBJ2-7,ASSFPERLVASEQY
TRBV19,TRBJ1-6,ASTDRGPSSPLH
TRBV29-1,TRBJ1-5,SVFFRGDQPQH
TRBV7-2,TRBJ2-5,ASSLGQGAGGTQY
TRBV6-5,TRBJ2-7,ASSSYRTSGSEY
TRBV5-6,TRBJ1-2,ASSSGSPYGYT
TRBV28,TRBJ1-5,ASSPTAGARNQPQH
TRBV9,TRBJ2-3,ASSVTTGEDTQY
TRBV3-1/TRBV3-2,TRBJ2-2,ASSQRGGVGELF
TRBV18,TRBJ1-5,ASSPNQALNQPQH
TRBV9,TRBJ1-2,ASSVDRGDYGYT
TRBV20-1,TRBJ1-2,SASRRGKTYGYT
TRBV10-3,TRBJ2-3,AIRFGVGADTQY
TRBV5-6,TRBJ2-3,ASSGASRADTQY
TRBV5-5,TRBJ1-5,ASSLVSDRNQPQH
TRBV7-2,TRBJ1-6,ASSLDRESPLH
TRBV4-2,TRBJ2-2,ASSHIPSAPSGLAGGWELF
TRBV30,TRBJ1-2,AQRHDGYT
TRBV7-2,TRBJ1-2,ASSFRGRYYT
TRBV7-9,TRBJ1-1,ASSRRGLNTEAF
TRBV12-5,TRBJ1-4,ASGHRDRNEKLF
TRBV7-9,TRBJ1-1,ASSFGGPPEAF
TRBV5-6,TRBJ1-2,ASSGDRGHFYGYT
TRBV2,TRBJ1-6,ASNGNSPLH
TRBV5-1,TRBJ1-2,ASSTGTGAFYGYT
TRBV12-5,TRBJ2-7,ASGWGQGPYEQY
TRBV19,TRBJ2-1,ASSIQAGGARNEQF
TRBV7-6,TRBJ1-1,ASSSLPTGRIMNTEAF
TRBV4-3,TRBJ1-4,ASSQDPPTGQGNEKLF
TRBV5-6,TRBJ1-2,ASSLEQPNYGYT
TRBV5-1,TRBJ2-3,ASSPGLGSDTQY
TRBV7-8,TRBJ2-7,ASSLGQGAYEQY
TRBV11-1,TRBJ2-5,ASTQTTGGQETQY
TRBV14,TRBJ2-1,ASSPLDRGHRF
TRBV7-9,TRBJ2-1,ASSLRQGLYNEQF
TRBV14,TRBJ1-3,ASSQDTQGRSGNTIY
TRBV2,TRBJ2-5,ASSPLQETQY
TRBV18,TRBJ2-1,ASSPRTTDEQF
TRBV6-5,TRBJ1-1,ASRRQGYDEAF
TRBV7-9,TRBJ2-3,ASSLGTLAGDSDTQY
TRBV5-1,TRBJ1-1,ASSLLGQNTEAF
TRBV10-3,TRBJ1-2,AISAPGQGIDGYT
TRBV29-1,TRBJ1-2,SADRGRGGYT
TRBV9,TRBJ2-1,ASSATPYGNEQF
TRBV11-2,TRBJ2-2,ASRGTANTGELF